One T cell receptor (beta chain) is described in this entry. This record comes from a study of cytomegalovirus exposure and HLA in healthy donors. PCR used 60 Vbeta primers and 13 Jbeta primers. Method: immunoSEQ multiplex PCR; TCRdb's copy keeps in-frame clones and lacks some. The data hold 80,000 or so clones, with 78% observed a single time. This CDR3 contains 15 residues. Trimming took 6 bases from V and 7 from J; bases not matched to a gene: 7. Looked up from germline, CDR1 is MNHEY and CDR2 is SMNVEV (reference sequence). This chain joins TRBV27 and TRBJ2-2, with 11 positions matching TRBD2. The sample consisted of PBMCs. The clonotype was recovered from a man aged 35-49 years in good health and CMV-seronegative. CDR3 in amino acids: CASSRIAGGGGELFF. CDR3 nucleotide sequence: TGTGCCAGCAGCAGAATAGCGGGAGGGGGCGGGGAGCTGTTTTTT.